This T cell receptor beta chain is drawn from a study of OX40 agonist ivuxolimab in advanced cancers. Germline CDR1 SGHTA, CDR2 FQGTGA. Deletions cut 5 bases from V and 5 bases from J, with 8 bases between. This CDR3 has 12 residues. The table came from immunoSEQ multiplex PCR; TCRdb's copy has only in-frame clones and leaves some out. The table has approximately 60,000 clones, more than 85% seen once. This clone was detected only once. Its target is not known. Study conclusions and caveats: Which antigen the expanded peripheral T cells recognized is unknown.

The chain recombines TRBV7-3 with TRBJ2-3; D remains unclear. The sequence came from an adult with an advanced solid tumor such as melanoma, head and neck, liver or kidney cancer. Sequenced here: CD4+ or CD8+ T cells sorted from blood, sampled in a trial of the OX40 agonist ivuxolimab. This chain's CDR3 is CASSRFGDTQYF. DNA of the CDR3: TGTGCCAGCAGCCGCTTTGGAGATACGCAGTATTTT.